This T cell receptor (beta chain) was sequenced for a study of T cell responses to AZD1222 COVID-19 vaccine listed by TCRdb under 2021. Regarding the complete study: TCR sequencing was performed for about 240 trial participants, of whom about 200 were given two doses of AZD1222 and around 25 were given two doses of MenACWY control vaccine. Trial participants were enrolled by age into 18-55, 56-69 and 70-plus year subgroups, with approximately 160, 26 and 62 TCR-sequenced participants respectively.

This sample's time point label indicates: about 28 days (+/-7) after the second vaccine dose. Because spike-specific TCR depth and breadth did not differ between the two schedules, AZD1222 recipients who got a second dose at roughly 4 weeks were pooled with those who got a second dose at roughly 12 weeks. Samples from vaccinated people were obtained from the UK trials COV001 and COV002, which included a single-blind randomized controlled phase 2/3 trial of AZD1222 (ChAdOx1 nCoV-19) in healthy adults. For TCRbeta chain sequencing, PBMC samples from trial participants were taken at day 0 and at day 28 after the second dose. Trimming leaves V shorter by 4 bases and J shorter by 11 bases, with the junction holding 8 bases beyond the gene matches. The CDR1 and CDR2 encoded by the germline V gene (reference sequence) are MNHNY and SVGAGI. There are 14 amino acids in the CDR3, from cysteine to phenylalanine inclusive. The retained sequence is limited to the CDR3, 42 bases, with the frame set at the first base.

This clone was detected only once. Its antigen target is currently unknown. Base qualities were left out, and no much larger clone turns up one base away. Here is what the overall study found, with its caveats: The vaccine-associated CD4 TCRs covered the entire spike protein, and the dominant responses fell in regions 160-218 and 743-854. Because no samples from the day 14 peak response were available, repertoires could be characterized only after the peak T cell response. Conclusions about previously exposed vaccinees are limited because only six or seven AZD1222 recipients were SARS-CoV-2 seropositive at baseline. After two AZD1222 doses, spike-specific TCR breadth and depth were significantly higher than at day 0 and than in MenACWY recipients. In the small 56-69-year group, the increase in depth fell short of significance, most likely because of low power. Epitopes outside the regions mutated in the B.1.351 and B.1.1.7 variants were reportedly recognized by nearly half of the unique spike-specific TCRs. Participants were mostly white British, with more females than males. The authors suggested clonal diversity may have been underestimated.

The CDR3 regions of human TCRbeta chains were analyzed by immunosequencing. Regarding the original processing steps: TCRs in the repertoires were matched against a reference library of SARS-CoV-2-specific TCRs that had been generated with the MIRA antigen-specificity platform. Breadth meant the fraction of unique TCRs that were SARS-CoV-2-associated, whereas depth meant the fraction of total T cells that were SARS-CoV-2-associated. Each spike-specific TCR was assigned to its reactive spike region and to a CD4 or CD8 class using the MIRA data. Log10-transformed breadth and depth values were compared by one-way ANOVA with Sidak's multiple comparisons tests. Imported from immuneACCESS, the table was reduced by TCRdb to in-frame sequences with V and J called. These copies leave out some clones; in studies compared against another copy, an unresolved V gene accounts for under half, and the cause of the remainder is not known. The DNA gave D and trimming, while V, J and clone size come from that table. Counted in this sample were under 150,000 clones; 88% of them appeared once. Together, the top ten hold around 6% of the sample.

The specimen comprised peripheral blood, sampled 28 days after the second AZD1222 dose. This sequence uses TRBV6-6 and TRBJ2-3; the junction holds 11 bases that match TRBD2. The TCR originated in an adult who received the AZD1222 COVID-19 vaccine. In nucleotide form, the sequence is TGTGCCAGCAGTTTTAGCGGGGGGGCACCAGGGCAGTATTTT. It translates to CASSFSGGAPGQYF.